This is a list of T cell receptor beta chains from one sample in a study of PD-L1 blockade in urothelial cancer. This table comes from immunoSEQ multiplex PCR, and its TCRdb copy is limited to in-frame clones, with some not included. The repertoire holds 45,000 to 50,000 clones, approximately 78% seen once, with approximately 8.8% in the top ten. The sample here was PBMCs, taken around atezolizumab (anti-PD-L1) treatment. Receptor source: a man aged 65 to 85 with urothelial cancer. CDR3s include the opening cysteine and the closing phenylalanine or tryptophan. A D gene is named only where the DNA matches it firmly. Clone sizes are given selectively: once, few, many, or a class where the clone is expanded.

TRBJ2-7,.,.,TRBV2,TGTGCCAGCAGGTCGGGTCAGGGGGGCTACGAGCAGTACTTC,CASRSGQGGYEQYF
TRBJ2-2,TRBD2,.,TRBV19,TGTGCCAGTAGTATGGCGGGGGGCGCGACCGGGGAGCTGTTTTTT,CASSMAGGATGELFF
TRBJ2-7,.,.,TRBV5-1,TGCGCCAGCAGCTTGGGAGGAGGGATTGGCGAGCAGTACTTC,CASSLGGGIGEQYF
TRBJ2-7,.,.,TRBV6-1,TGTGCCAGCAGTGAAAACAGCCTCGACGAGCAGTACTTC,CASSENSLDEQYF
TRBJ2-2,.,few,TRBV28,TGTGCCAGTACTACATACACCGGGGAGCTGTTTTTT,CASTTYTGELFF
TRBJ1-1,.,.,TRBV7-8,TGTGCCAGCAGCTTAGGGGAGGGGGGGAGAACTGAAGCTTTCTTT,CASSLGEGGRTEAFF
TRBJ2-7,TRBD2,.,TRBV5-4,TGTGCCAGCAGCGACGGGACTAACTACGAGCAGTACTTC,CASSDGTNYEQYF
TRBJ1-1,TRBD1,.,TRBV27,TGTGCCAGCAGTAGGGACAGGTTGAACACTGAAGCTTTCTTT,CASSRDRLNTEAFF
TRBJ1-1,TRBD1,.,TRBV4-2,TGTGCCAGCAGCCAAGCATTTGGGACAGGAATCTTAGAAGCTTTCTTT,CASSQAFGTGILEAFF
TRBJ2-5,.,.,TRBV10-3,TGTGCCATCAGTGAGCCCCGAGGGGGGGGACAAGAGACCCAGTACTTC,CAISEPRGGGQETQYF
TRBJ2-1,TRBD1,.,TRBV5-1,TGCGCCAGCACCTCCGGGACAGGGGTTTACAATGAGCAGTTCTTC,CASTSGTGVYNEQFF
TRBJ1-5,.,.,TRBV2,TGTGCCAGCAATGCCCGAGAGGGCGAAGGTCAGCCCCAGCATTTT,CASNAREGEGQPQHF
TRBJ2-7,.,once,TRBV28,TGTGCCAGCAGCCCTAGACTAGTGAGGAGCCACGAGCAGTACTTC,CASSPRLVRSHEQYF
TRBJ2-1,.,once,TRBV29-1,TGCAGCGCCTTTCTTCCAGGCACCGACAATGAGCAGTTCTTC,CSAFLPGTDNEQFF
TRBJ2-3,.,.,TRBV5-4,TGTGCCAGCAGCTTCTTAAACACAGGGAGCCCAGATACGCAGTATTTT,CASSFLNTGSPDTQYF
TRBJ1-1,.,.,TRBV6-4,TGTGCCAGCAGGTTGGGGGGAGGTACTGAAGCTTTCTTT,CASRLGGGTEAFF
TRBJ1-5,TRBD1,.,TRBV7-9,TGTGCCAGCAGCTTACAGGGGGGTCAGCCCCAGCATTTT,CASSLQGGQPQHF
TRBJ2-7,.,.,TRBV6-1,TGTGCCAGCAGCCGAGACGGGGTCAGCTCCTACGAGCAGTACTTC,CASSRDGVSSYEQYF
TRBJ1-3,.,.,TRBV5-1,TGCGCCAGCAGCCTTGGGACACTGTCTGGAAACACCATATATTTT,CASSLGTLSGNTIYF
TRBJ2-1,TRBD1,.,TRBV6-1,TGTGCCAGCAGTGAATGGACAGGCGTTAAAGATTACAATGAGCAGTTCTTC,CASSEWTGVKDYNEQFF